The rows below give T cell receptor beta chains drawn from one sample of a study of blood T cell repertoires in COVID-19. Assay used: immunoSEQ multiplex PCR; TCRdb lists only in-frame clones, some missing. The sample holds fewer than 450,000 clones; around 87% are singletons and the top ten take more than 5%. Material for sequencing was peripheral blood. These receptor sequences come from a woman aged 50 to 65 with COVID-19, enrolled during active disease. The CDR3 runs from the conserved cysteine through the conserved F or W. Fields, in order: CDR3 protein, V gene, J gene.

CDR3 protein: CATSDPTDSNQPQHF
V gene: TRBV24-1
J gene: TRBJ1-5

CDR3 protein: CSASSGTYEQYF
V gene: TRBV20-1
J gene: TRBJ2-7

CDR3 protein: CASSLVRVNTGELFF
V gene: TRBV7-2
J gene: TRBJ2-2

CDR3 protein: CATSGQGARNGYTF
V gene: TRBV24-1
J gene: TRBJ1-2

CDR3 protein: CAISDPLTGLTGELFF
V gene: TRBV10-3
J gene: TRBJ2-2

CDR3 protein: CASSLVGQGGGYTF
V gene: TRBV7-9
J gene: TRBJ1-2

CDR3 protein: CASSKAQRGPPQRYSNQPQHF
V gene: TRBV21-1
J gene: TRBJ1-5

CDR3 protein: CASSQTSGPNTGELFF
V gene: TRBV5-1
J gene: TRBJ2-2

CDR3 protein: CASRYRVGGSYNEQFF
V gene: TRBV5-5
J gene: TRBJ2-1

CDR3 protein: CASSRGTSGNTDTQYF
V gene: TRBV4-2
J gene: TRBJ2-3

CDR3 protein: CASSSQGVGYTF
V gene: TRBV11-3
J gene: TRBJ1-2

CDR3 protein: CASSPGTGDLSNQPQHF
V gene: TRBV19
J gene: TRBJ1-5

CDR3 protein: CASSLGSGREIAREQFF
V gene: TRBV11-3
J gene: TRBJ2-1

CDR3 protein: CASSSRETQYF
V gene: TRBV27
J gene: TRBJ2-5

CDR3 protein: CASSVRDSGSRTGELFF
V gene: TRBV9
J gene: TRBJ2-2

CDR3 protein: CASSPQIGDGNTIYF
V gene: TRBV18
J gene: TRBJ1-3

CDR3 protein: CASSPTSGSYNEQFF
V gene: TRBV5-5
J gene: TRBJ2-1

CDR3 protein: CASRGIEAGGQTGEQYF
V gene: TRBV10-3
J gene: TRBJ2-7

CDR3 protein: CASSSPRSAGEQFF
V gene: TRBV11-3
J gene: TRBJ2-1

CDR3 protein: CASRTTGGDEQFF
V gene: TRBV5-1
J gene: TRBJ2-1

CDR3 protein: CASREDRGYGYTF
V gene: TRBV2
J gene: TRBJ1-2

CDR3 protein: CATSGGLFSSYNEQFF
V gene: TRBV24-1
J gene: TRBJ2-1

CDR3 protein: CSVAPGQGALRETQYF
V gene: TRBV29-1
J gene: TRBJ2-5

CDR3 protein: CASSRKDRDLNTEAFF
V gene: TRBV5-6
J gene: TRBJ1-1

CDR3 protein: CASSPALQGAEQYF
V gene: TRBV7-2
J gene: TRBJ2-7

CDR3 protein: CATSRGWRAPYEQYF
V gene: TRBV15
J gene: TRBJ2-7

CDR3 protein: CASSPSGMGYEQYF
V gene: TRBV7-2
J gene: TRBJ2-7

CDR3 protein: CASSYQAGYQETQYF
V gene: TRBV6-5
J gene: TRBJ2-5

CDR3 protein: CATSDTGTGGNEQFF
V gene: TRBV24-1
J gene: TRBJ2-1

CDR3 protein: CASMSSKNNEQFF
V gene: TRBV6-5
J gene: TRBJ2-1

CDR3 protein: CASSRTSGSRYNEQFF
V gene: TRBV4-2
J gene: TRBJ2-1

CDR3 protein: CSVGTGRGYTEAFF
V gene: TRBV29-1
J gene: TRBJ1-1

CDR3 protein: CASSPPRTDTQYF
V gene: TRBV18
J gene: TRBJ2-3

CDR3 protein: CASSPVAGFEAFF
V gene: TRBV18
J gene: TRBJ1-1

CDR3 protein: CASSTGTSGSNEQFF
V gene: TRBV19
J gene: TRBJ2-1

CDR3 protein: CASRTGSGDGYTF
V gene: TRBV6-5
J gene: TRBJ1-2

CDR3 protein: CASSTTSGSYNEQFF
V gene: TRBV28
J gene: TRBJ2-1

CDR3 protein: CASSLRFGLEGPYNEQFF
V gene: TRBV11-3
J gene: TRBJ2-1

CDR3 protein: CASNRVNENNEQFF
V gene: TRBV27
J gene: TRBJ2-1

CDR3 protein: CASSPGQGMDEQYF
V gene: TRBV18
J gene: TRBJ2-7

CDR3 protein: CASMAVNEQYF
V gene: TRBV6-5
J gene: TRBJ2-7

CDR3 protein: CASSLAGQGYTEAFF
V gene: TRBV5-1
J gene: TRBJ1-1

CDR3 protein: CASSPGVGNNQPQHF
V gene: TRBV5-1
J gene: TRBJ1-5

CDR3 protein: CASSMGPDRGQTQYF
V gene: TRBV19
J gene: TRBJ2-5

CDR3 protein: CSVTSGRAFEQFF
V gene: TRBV29-1
J gene: TRBJ2-1

CDR3 protein: CASSYSGSSYNEQFF
V gene: TRBV19
J gene: TRBJ2-1

CDR3 protein: CASSSPGTGGRLGYTF
V gene: TRBV7-2
J gene: TRBJ1-2

CDR3 protein: CASSRLAGSANTGELFF
V gene: TRBV5-4
J gene: TRBJ2-2